This T cell receptor beta chain was captured by sequencing in a study of blood T cell repertoires in COVID-19. Generated by immunoSEQ multiplex PCR, the TCRdb table keeps only in-frame clones and is missing some. Here the sample spans 300,000 to 450,000 clones, about 90% being singletons. Deletions cut 1 base from V and 1 base from J, with 14 bases between. The CDR3 sequence is 16 residues long. The germline V gene has CDR1 SEHNR and CDR2 FQNEAQ (reference sequence). Adults between roughly 18 and 89 years of age took part from about 24 US areas. The sample taken for sequencing was PBMCs or T cells enriched from blood (not recorded which). The chain carries TRBV7-9 and TRBJ2-7; a weak D match, TRBD1 (5 bases). The origin of this receptor is a man aged 25 to 40 who had recovered from COVID-19. As DNA, the CDR3 is TGTGCCAGCAGCTTAGAAGGGGCGACGAGGTCCTACGAGCAGTACTTC. Encoded protein: CASSLEGATRSYEQYF.